A single sample is the source of the 28 T cell receptor beta chains below, sequenced in a study of neoadjuvant nivolumab and ipilimumab in lung cancer. TCRdb's table, derived via immunoSEQ multiplex PCR, lists solely in-frame clones and lacks some. The repertoire holds under 9,000 clones, around four fifths seen once, with around 5% in the top ten. The sample here was tumor tissue, taken after neoadjuvant nivolumab, alone or with ipilimumab, at or shortly before surgery. The receptor set was obtained from an adult with non-small cell lung cancer.

The chain is built from TRBV25-1 and TRBJ2-7; D unclear. The ends were cut back, 2 bases at V and 4 bases at J, with 3 bases in the middle. There are 11 residues in the CDR3. The germline V gene has CDR1 MGHDK and CDR2 SYGVNS. The CDR3 DNA reads TGTGCCAGCAGTGAAGGTTACGAGCAGTACTTC. The encoded protein is CASSEGYEQYF.

The chain is built from TRBV6-5 and TRBJ1-3; 8 nucleotides agree with TRBD1. CDR3 length equals 13 residues. Germline CDR1 reads MNHEY; CDR2 reads SVGAGI. V trimming: 6 bases; J trimming: 2 bases; junction bases outside the gene matches: 0. CDR3 DNA sequence: TGTGCCAGCAGGACAGGGGCTGGAAACACCATATATTTT. It codes for CASRTGAGNTIYF.

This sequence joins TRBV6-5 and TRBJ2-7; 7 nucleotides align to TRBD1. V was pared by 6 bases and J by 4 bases, with 6 bases of the junction left unmatched. CDR1 MNHEY and CDR2 SVGAGI come from the germline V gene. The CDR3 is made up of 13 amino acids. The CDR3 nucleotides are TGTGCCAGCAGCCAGGGGACAGTGTACGAGCAGTACTTC. Amino acid sequence: CASSQGTVYEQYF.

This chain uses TRBV5-6 with TRBJ1-4; D remains unclear. Trimming removed 4 bases from V and 0 bases from J, with 7 bases in between. Germline values: CDR1 SGHDT, CDR2 YYEEEE. The CDR3 consists of 14 residues. DNA for the CDR3: TGTGCCAGCAGCCCGTGGGCAACTAATGAAAAACTGTTTTTT. Protein sequence: CASSPWATNEKLFF.

The sample holds one count of this clone. The chain employs TRBV15 and TRBJ2-5, with 12 bases that match TRBD2. The V and J ends lost 0 bases and 5 bases, in that order; junction bases with no gene match: 4. From germline, CDR1 is LNHNV and CDR2 YYDKDF (reference sequence). This CDR3 is 16 amino acids long. CDR3 loop: CATSRDRLAGVETQYF. The CDR3 coding sequence is TGTGCCACCAGCAGAGACCGACTAGCGGGGGTGGAGACCCAGTACTTC.

The chain recombines TRBV6-4 with TRBJ2-2; D unresolved. The CDR3 length is 14 residues. The V end lost 4 bases, the J end lost 5 bases, and 11 bases lay between the germline ends. Germline CDR1 and CDR2: MRHNA and SNTAGT. CDR3 loop: CASSASPGTGELFF. Written as DNA, the CDR3 is TGTGCCAGCAGTGCGAGTCCAGGTACCGGGGAGCTGTTTTTT.

Written as DNA, the CDR3 is TGTGCCAGCAGTCCCTCGGCCAGCTCCTACGAGCAGTACTTC. Protein: CASSPSASSYEQYF. The chain combines TRBV6-5 with TRBJ2-7; no reliable D call. The V gene's germline CDR1 is MNHEY and CDR2 SVGAGI. This CDR3 contains 14 residues. V was pared by 5 bases and J by 0 bases, with 11 bases between.

Details on this clone: This CDR3 is also generated by other DNA sequences in the sample. The chain couples TRBV11-1 to TRBJ1-6; tentatively, D is TRBD1 (6 bases). CDR1 is SGHAT, CDR2 FQDESV, per germline (reference sequence). CDR3 size: 13 residues. Trimming pared 5 bases from V and 7 bases from J, leaving 9 bases between. CDR3 nucleotides: TGTGCCAGCAGCCTCAGGGGAAATTCACCCCTCCACTTT. It translates to CASSLRGNSPLHF.

This chain joins TRBV18 and TRBJ2-3; 11 nucleotides match TRBD1. V lost 3 bases, J lost 4 bases, and 6 bases stayed unmatched. The germline CDR1 and CDR2 sequences are KGHSH and LQKENI. The CDR3 contains 16 residues. The CDR3 DNA reads TGTGCCAGCTCACCTATCGGACAGGGGGCCGCAGATACGCAGTATTTT. Protein: CASSPIGQGAADTQYF. The whole variable domain, filled in from reference TRBV18 and TRBJ2-3, reads NAGVMQNPRHLVRRRGQEARLRCSPMKGHSHVYWYRQLPEEGLKFMVYLQKENIIDESGMPKERFSAEFPKEGPSILRIQQVVRGDSAAYFCASSPIGQGAADTQYFGPGTRLTVL.

The gene calls are TRBV5-8 and TRBJ2-2, with D possibly TRBD1 on 5 matching bases. Per germline, CDR1 SGHTS and CDR2 YDEGEE. V gave up 0 bases and J gave up 4 bases, with 10 bases separating them. This CDR3 is built from 15 residues. CDR3 DNA: TGTGCCAGCAGCTTGGGCAGGGTCGCCACCGGGGAGCTGTTTTTT. This gives the protein CASSLGRVATGELFF. The complete variable domain, with remaining parts taken from reference TRBV5-8 and TRBJ2-2, reads EAGVTQSPTHLIKTRGQQATLRCSPISGHTSVYWYQQALGLGLQFLLWYDEGEERNRGNFPPRFSGRQFPNYSSELNVNALELEDSALYLCASSLGRVATGELFFGEGSRLTVL.

This chain connects TRBV9 to TRBJ2-7; D gene unclear. The germline gives CDR1 SGDLS, CDR2 YYNGEE. The CDR3 runs 15 residues. V was shortened by 4 bases and J by 0 bases, with 14 bases between the two germline ends. CDR3 in amino acids: CASSPRGYNSYEQYF. CDR3 bases: TGTGCCAGCAGCCCTCGAGGCTACAACTCCTACGAGCAGTACTTC.

The CDR3 sequence is CARRPRTGKNSPLHF. The CDR3, as DNA: TGCGCCAGGCGGCCCAGGACAGGGAAAAATTCACCCCTCCACTTT. The chain carries TRBV5-1 and TRBJ1-6, with 8 bases that match TRBD1. V lost 8 bases to trimming and J lost 7 bases; unmatched junction nucleotides: 11. Germline values: CDR1 SGHRS, CDR2 YFSETQ. The CDR3 spans 15 residues.

The chain has TRBV19 and TRBJ2-2; D may be TRBD2 (6 bases). Germline lookup yields CDR1 LNHDA and CDR2 SQIVND (reference sequence). This CDR3 has 15 amino acids. V dropped 0 bases and J dropped 2 bases, with 7 bases sitting between them. CDR3 coding DNA: TGTGCCAGTAGTATAGAAGGGACTAACACCGGGGAGCTGTTTTTT. Protein sequence: CASSIEGTNTGELFF.

The J gene is TRBJ1-6, the V gene TRBV9; the D gene is possibly TRBD1 (6 bases). Germline V gene sequence: CDR1 SGDLS, CDR2 YYNGEE. Trimming removed 4 bases at V and 6 bases at J, with 17 bases between. The CDR3 extends over 16 amino acids. CDR3 DNA sequence: TGTGCCAGCAGCCCCGACAGGAACCAGGGTAATTCACCCCTCCACTTT. Amino acids: CASSPDRNQGNSPLHF.

V is TRBV6-6 and J is TRBJ2-3, with D possibly called TRBD1 or TRBD2 (5 bases each). The CDR3 totals 14 residues. Trimming removed 4 bases from V and 0 bases from J, with 8 bases in between. Germline V gives CDR1 MNHNY, CDR2 SVGAGI (reference sequence). This CDR3 reads CASSWGSSTDTQYF. The CDR3 DNA sequence: TGTGCCAGCAGTTGGGGGTCTAGCACAGATACGCAGTATTTT.

The gene calls are TRBV7-6 and TRBJ2-7, with D tentatively TRBD1 (6 bases). Trimming cost V 3 bases and J 0 bases, with 9 bases left between them. The CDR3 spans 14 residues. CDR1 is SGHVS, CDR2 FNYEAQ, per germline. CDR3 bases: TGTGCCAGCAGCTTCGGACAGAACTCCTACGAGCAGTACTTC. It is translated as CASSFGQNSYEQYF.

V gene TRBV6-5 combines with J gene TRBJ1-1, with D perhaps TRBD1 (6 bases). CDR1 is MNHEY and CDR2 is SVGAGI in the germline V gene. The CDR3 runs to 16 residues. V gave up 2 bases and J gave up 1 base, with 14 bases separating them. The CDR3 here is CASSYTMGHTNTEAFF. CDR3 DNA: TGTGCCAGCAGTTACACCATGGGACATACGAACACTGAAGCTTTCTTT.

CDR3 protein: CASSLVHRGQNEQFF. The CDR3 DNA sequence: TGCGCCAGCAGCTTGGTTCACAGGGGGCAAAATGAGCAGTTCTTC. The chain joins TRBV5-1 to TRBJ2-1, with 9 bases matching TRBD1. Germline V gene sequence: CDR1 SGHRS, CDR2 YFSETQ. V was clipped by 0 bases and J by 7 bases; unmatched bases: 5. The CDR3 covers 15 residues.

The chain employs TRBV11-1 and TRBJ2-1; tentative D call: TRBD1 (6 bases). Germline V CDR1 and CDR2: SGHAT, FQDESV (reference sequence). This CDR3 is 15 amino acids long. The ends were cut back, 5 bases at V and 0 bases at J, with 11 bases in the middle. CDR3: CASSAGESSYNEQFF. In DNA, the CDR3 is TGTGCCAGCAGCGCAGGGGAAAGCTCCTACAATGAGCAGTTCTTC.

The rearrangement joins TRBV10-3 to TRBJ2-5, with 9 positions matching TRBD2. The J segment lost 2 bases and the V segment lost 3 bases, leaving 10 bases of the junction unmatched. This CDR3 is built from 17 residues. Germline CDR1 ENHRY, CDR2 SYGVKD. The CDR3 DNA is TGTGCCATCAGTGAAAGCGGGGGGTCTGTGGGACAAGAGACCCAGTACTTC. Translated: CAISESGGSVGQETQYF.

The chain combines TRBV7-9 with TRBJ1-2; a possible D gene is TRBD1 (6 bases). Trimming removed 5 bases from V and 8 bases from J, with 21 bases in between. Germline CDR1 and CDR2: SEHNR and FQNEAQ (reference sequence). The CDR3 is 15 residues long. CDR3 bases: TGTGCCAGCAGCCCATCCGGACAGTCGTTATGGGGCTACACCTTC. Protein: CASSPSGQSLWGYTF.

The V and J genes are TRBV7-6 and TRBJ2-3; D ambiguous. The V end was cut by 3 bases, the J end by 0 bases, with 4 bases between. This CDR3 has 13 residues. Germline-derived CDR1 and CDR2 are SGHVS and FNYEAQ. The CDR3 spells CASSFASTDTQYF. CDR3 nucleotides: TGTGCCAGCAGCTTCGCCAGCACAGATACGCAGTATTTT.

The table lists this clone with a count of one. V usage is TRBV6-5 and J usage is TRBJ1-1; D call uncertain. V was shortened by 10 bases and J by 11 bases, with 20 bases between the two germline ends. The V gene's germline CDR1 is MNHEY and CDR2 SVGAGI. This CDR3 region has 12 residues. The CDR3 region has the DNA TGTGCCACCCTAACCGACACCGCCAGGGCTTTCTTT. Translating gives CATLTDTARAFF.

V and J are TRBV15 and TRBJ1-2; D not certain. The CDR3 sequence is 13 residues long. Germline-derived CDR1 and CDR2 are LNHNV and YYDKDF (reference sequence). V lost 4 bases, J lost 5 bases, and 11 bases lay in between. CDR3 region: CATSKVDGYGYTF. CDR3 nucleotide sequence: TGTGCCACCAGCAAAGTTGATGGTTATGGCTACACCTTC.

Here the CDR3 DNA reads TGCGCCAGCAGCTTGGGACTAGCGGGGGTAGAGACCCAGTACTTC. Translated, it gives CASSLGLAGVETQYF. This chain uses TRBV5-1 with TRBJ2-5, with TRBD2 matching over 12 bases. Germline V CDR1 and CDR2: SGHRS, YFSETQ. Germline trimming cut 0 bases from V and 4 bases from J; bases unmatched to any gene: 1. The CDR3 length is 15 residues.

The rearrangement uses TRBV2 and TRBJ2-7; TRBD1 agrees at 8 bases. Germline trimming cut 6 bases from V and 6 bases from J; bases unmatched to any gene: 13. Germline CDR1 reads SNHLY; CDR2 reads FYNNEI. This CDR3 spans 15 amino acids. Written as DNA, the CDR3 is TGTGCCAGCAGCCCTCTTATGACAGGGGTGCGCGAGCAGTACTTC. It yields the protein CASSPLMTGVREQYF.

This chain connects TRBV10-3 to TRBJ2-5; TRBD1 is a possible D gene (6 bases). This CDR3 spans 12 amino acids. Germline V gives CDR1 ENHRY, CDR2 SYGVKD. Trimming pared 5 bases from V and 4 bases from J, leaving 8 bases between. The CDR3 here is CAISQGRETQYF. CDR3 bases: TGTGCCATCAGTCAGGGGCGAGAGACCCAGTACTTC.

The CDR3 region is CASSLGTNSYEQYF. CDR3 bases: TGTGCCAGCAGCTTGGGTACCAACTCCTACGAGCAGTACTTC. This chain links TRBV5-6 with TRBJ2-7; no clear D. This CDR3 has 14 residues. The V end lost 0 bases, the J end lost 0 bases, and 7 bases lay between the germline ends. Germline loops: CDR1 SGHDT, CDR2 YYEEEE.